Presented here are 3 T cell receptor beta chains from one specimen sequenced in a study of blood T cell repertoires in COVID-19. Data came from immunoSEQ multiplex PCR; TCRdb stores just in-frame clones and leaves some out. The sample carries about 240,000 clones, about 70% recorded once. The sequenced sample consisted of peripheral blood. These receptors came from a woman aged 80 or over with acute or convalescent COVID-19.

This clone was seen a single time. The chain joins TRBV4-2 to TRBJ2-5, with 8 bases fitting TRBD1. CDR1 is LGHNA and CDR2 is YNFKEQ in the germline V gene. This CDR3 comprises 15 residues. The J segment lost 4 bases and the V segment lost 3 bases, leaving 7 bases of the junction unmatched. CDR3 protein: CASSQQGAYAETQYF. The CDR3 DNA follows: TGTGCCAGCAGCCAGCAGGGGGCGTATGCAGAGACCCAGTACTTC.

The chain links TRBV19 to TRBJ1-2; D is undetermined. Germline CDR1 LNHDA, CDR2 SQIVND (reference sequence). This CDR3 comprises 14 residues. Deletions cut 5 bases from V and 4 bases from J, with 14 bases between. CDR3 DNA: TGTGCCAGTAGTCCGGCGGCGGGCGTCTATGGCTACACCTTC. As protein: CASSPAAGVYGYTF.

The chain links TRBV5-4 to TRBJ2-7, with TRBD2 matching over 12 bases. After removal of 3 bases from V and 5 bases from J, the junction contained 9 bases not matched to a gene. Germline V gene sequence: CDR1 SGHNT, CDR2 YYREEE (reference sequence). There are 16 residues in the CDR3. The CDR3 is CASSSPGASGRDEQYF. For the CDR3, the DNA is TGTGCCAGCAGCTCTCCCGGGGCTAGCGGGAGGGACGAGCAGTACTTC.